The rows below give T cell receptor beta chains drawn from one sample of a study of metastatic and nonmetastatic thyroid tumors. TCRdb re-processed the PCR reads through MiXCR. Of about 53,000 clones listed, 20% to 25% are singletons. Sequenced material: blood. The receptors derive from a female donor with papillary thyroid cancer or a benign thyroid nodule (not recorded which). Some clones in this sample may be carry-over from other donors' samples. The CDR3 runs from the conserved cysteine through the conserved F or W. The D gene is left open where the match is weak. Clone size appears in some rows only: once, few, many, or a class for an expanded clone.

J | size | D | V | DNA | CDR3
TRBJ2-1 | . | . | TRBV30 | TGTGCCTGGAGGGAGCGGCGAAGGGGGGTGGGTGAGCAGTTCTTC | CAWRERRRGVGEQFF
TRBJ2-5 | few | . | TRBV5-1 | TGCGCCAGCAGGGCTCAGGGAATCGAAGAGACCCAGTACTTC | CASRAQGIEETQYF
TRBJ2-1 | many | . | TRBV10-3 | TGTGCCATCAGTGAGTCGAAGGGGGAGCAGTTCTTC | CAISESKGEQFF
TRBJ2-1 | many | TRBD2 | TRBV5-1 | TGCGCCAGCAGCCCCCCTCGGACTAGCGGGAAGAATGAGCAGTTCTTC | CASSPPRTSGKNEQFF
TRBJ2-7 | many | . | TRBV29-1 | TGCAGCGTCGCACGGGGCACCTACGAGCAGTACTTC | CSVARGTYEQYF
TRBJ2-7 | . | . | TRBV5-1 | TGCGCCAGAAGATTGGTAGGTGGTGGGGCCTACGAGCAGTACTTC | CARRLVGGGAYEQYF
TRBJ2-4 | many | . | TRBV5-4 | TGTGCCAGCAGCTTAGGGGGGGCCTCCAAAAACATTCAGTACTTC | CASSLGGASKNIQYF
TRBJ1-3 | many | . | TRBV7-6 | TGTGCCAGCAGGCGGATGACCGTCCTGGATAACACCATATATTTT | CASRRMTVLDNTIYF
TRBJ2-7 | many | TRBD2 | TRBV2 | TGTGCCAGCAGTCCCCCGACTAGCGGGAGGTACTACGAGCAGTACTTC | CASSPPTSGRYYEQYF
TRBJ2-5 | many | . | TRBV6-2/TRBV6-3 | TGTGCCAGCAGTTACTACGGTCCCGGGACCCAGTACTTC | CASSYYGPGTQYF
TRBJ1-3 | . | . | TRBV28 | TGTGCCAGCAGTTTTTGGGGACGGGGAATCTCCATATATTTT | CASSFWGRGISIYF
TRBJ1-3 | many | . | TRBV5-1 | TGCGCCAGCAGCACGGCCCCGGGAGGCGCTGGAAACACCATATATTTT | CASSTAPGGAGNTIYF
TRBJ2-7 | . | . | TRBV12-3/TRBV12-4 | TGTGCCAGCAGCCCAGACAGGAGCTCCTACAATGTGCAGTACTTC | CASSPDRSSYNVQYF
TRBJ2-7 | . | . | TRBV30 | TGTGACTGGAGTGTCGTGGGCTGGAGAGTGGGAGAGCAGTACTTC | CDWSVVGWRVGEQYF
TRBJ2-7 | . | . | TRBV20-1 | TGCAGTGCTAGGGGGGACCTGGATGAGTACTTC | CSARGDLDEYF
TRBJ1-5 | many | . | TRBV5-4 | TGTGCCAGCAGCCCCGGGGGGGGAACGGGCAATCAGCCCCAGCATTTT | CASSPGGGTGNQPQHF
TRBJ1-1 | many | TRBD1 | TRBV12-3/TRBV12-4 | TGTGCCAGCAGTTTGGGACAGGGGGCGGGGATGAACACTGAAGCTTTCTTT | CASSLGQGAGMNTEAFF
TRBJ2-5 | many | . | TRBV20-1 | TGCAGTGCTAGAGACAGGCTTGAGACCCAGTACTTC | CSARDRLETQYF
TRBJ2-5 | many | . | TRBV28 | TGTGCCAGCAGTTCGGTTCGTCGGGGGAGAGCCCAAGAGACCCAGTACTTC | CASSSVRRGRAQETQYF
TRBJ2-7 | many | . | TRBV5-1 | TGCGCCAGCAGCTATCAACAGGAGACCTACGAGCAGTACTTC | CASSYQQETYEQYF
TRBJ2-7 | many | . | TRBV19 | TGTGCCAGTAGTATACCAACGAGGGGGTTCTACGAGCAGTACTTC | CASSIPTRGFYEQYF
TRBJ1-2 | many | . | TRBV27 | TGTGCCAGCAGGGCTGATGACTATAACTATGGCTACACCTTC | CASRADDYNYGYTF
TRBJ1-2 | many | . | TRBV5-4 | TGTGCCAGCAGACCTGACCTAAATTTGCACTATGGCTACACCTTC | CASRPDLNLHYGYTF
TRBJ1-1 | many | . | TRBV7-3 | TGTGCCAGCAGCTCCCAGGGTAATACTGAAGCTTTCTTT | CASSSQGNTEAFF
TRBJ2-1 | . | TRBD2 | TRBV30 | TGTGCCTGTATCTGTGGGAGGGCCAGTGAGCAGTTCTTC | CACICGRASEQFF
TRBJ1-2 | many | . | TRBV7-8 | TGTGCCAGCAGCGCTACATCCGGAGGTGCTGGCTACACCTTC | CASSATSGGAGYTF
TRBJ1-3 | few | . | TRBV2 | TGTGCCAGCAGTGAAGCGCTTCTAATGGCAGCCTCTGGAAACACCATATATTTT | CASSEALLMAASGNTIYF
TRBJ1-2 | many | . | TRBV5-6 | TGTGCCAGCAGCTTCCCAGGGACCTATGGCTACACCTTC | CASSFPGTYGYTF
TRBJ2-7 | many | . | TRBV7-2 | TGTGCCAGCAGCTTATCCAGGACCAGCTACGAGCAGTACTTC | CASSLSRTSYEQYF
TRBJ2-7 | many | . | TRBV2 | TGTGCCAGCACCGCCGGGGGAAGCTCCTACGAGCAGTACTTC | CASTAGGSSYEQYF
TRBJ2-7 | . | . | TRBV28 | TGTGCCAGCAGAATCGGCTATGCCTACGAGCAGTACTTC | CASRIGYAYEQYF
TRBJ2-7 | many | TRBD1 | TRBV28 | TGTGCCAGCAGACCTCACAGGGGGCAATACGAGCAGTACTTC | CASRPHRGQYEQYF
TRBJ1-3 | many | . | TRBV19 | TGTGCCAGTGGACCCTCTGGAAACACCATATATTTT | CASGPSGNTIYF
TRBJ2-7 | many | TRBD2 | TRBV11-2 | TGTGCCAGCAGCTCCACGGCACTAGCGGGATCCTACGAGCAGTACTTC | CASSSTALAGSYEQYF
TRBJ2-7 | many | . | TRBV3-1 | TGTGCCAGCAGCCAAGCAGTTAGTTCCTACGAGCAGTACTTC | CASSQAVSSYEQYF
TRBJ1-1 | many | TRBD1 | TRBV15 | TGTGCCACCAGCAGAGATTCAGGGACAGATAATGAAGCTTTCTTT | CATSRDSGTDNEAFF
TRBJ1-3 | many | . | TRBV3-1 | TGTGCCAGCAGCCGAGGGACCGGAAACACCATATATTTT | CASSRGTGNTIYF
TRBJ1-5 | . | . | TRBV4-1 | TGCGCGAGCAGCCAAGGGAACGCGGGTCAGCGCCAGCTTTTT | CASSQGNAGQRQLF
TRBJ2-6 | . | TRBD1 | TRBV5-5 | TGTGCCAGCAGCCGACAGGGGGCAGGGGGGGCCAACGTCCTGACTTTC | CASSRQGAGGANVLTF
TRBJ2-3 | many | TRBD1 | TRBV30 | TGTGCCTGGAGAGGACAGGGGACAGATACGCAGTATTTT | CAWRGQGTDTQYF